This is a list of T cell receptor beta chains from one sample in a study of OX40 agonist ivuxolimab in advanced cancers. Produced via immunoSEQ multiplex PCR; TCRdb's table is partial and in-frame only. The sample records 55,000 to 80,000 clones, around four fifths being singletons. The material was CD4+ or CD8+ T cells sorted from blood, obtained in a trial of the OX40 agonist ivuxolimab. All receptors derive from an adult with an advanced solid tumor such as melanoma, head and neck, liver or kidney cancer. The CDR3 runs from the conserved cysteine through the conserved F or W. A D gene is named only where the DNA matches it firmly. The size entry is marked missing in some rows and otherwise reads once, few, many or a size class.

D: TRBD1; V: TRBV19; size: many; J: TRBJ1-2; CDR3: CASSTGQGANGYTF; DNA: TGTGCCAGTAGTACCGGACAGGGGGCGAACGGCTACACCTTC
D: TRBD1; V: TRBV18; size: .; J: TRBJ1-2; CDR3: CASSPSRDRDGYTF; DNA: TGTGCCAGCTCACCGTCCCGGGACAGGGATGGCTACACCTTC
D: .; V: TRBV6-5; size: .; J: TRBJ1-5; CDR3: CASSRHSRNQPQHF; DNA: TGTGCCAGCAGTCGGCACTCGAGGAATCAGCCCCAGCATTTT
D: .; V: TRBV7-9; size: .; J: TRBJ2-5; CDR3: CASSPGTHQETQYF; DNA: TGTGCCAGCAGCCCCGGGACACACCAAGAGACCCAGTACTTC
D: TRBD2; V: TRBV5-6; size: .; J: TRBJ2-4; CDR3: CASSLTSGGIAKNIQYF; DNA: TGTGCCAGCAGCTTGACTAGCGGGGGAATAGCCAAAAACATTCAGTACTTC
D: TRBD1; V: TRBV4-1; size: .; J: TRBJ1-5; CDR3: CASSRLQGGPQHF; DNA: TGCGCCAGCAGCCGGCTGCAGGGGGGGCCCCAGCATTTT
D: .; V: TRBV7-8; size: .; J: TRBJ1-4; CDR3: CASSVQAGSNEKLFF; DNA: TGTGCCAGCAGCGTCCAAGCAGGCTCTAATGAAAAACTGTTTTTT
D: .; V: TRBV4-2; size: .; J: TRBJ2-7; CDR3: CASSQGTNSYEQYF; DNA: TGTGCCAGCAGCCAAGGCACCAACAGCTACGAGCAGTACTTC
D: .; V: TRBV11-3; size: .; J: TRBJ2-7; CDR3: CASSPPTYEQYF; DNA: TGTGCCAGCAGCCCTCCTACGTACGAGCAGTACTTC
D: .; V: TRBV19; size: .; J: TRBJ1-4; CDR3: CASSPQTGGLEKLFF; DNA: TGTGCCAGTAGTCCCCAGACAGGTGGGCTCGAAAAACTGTTTTTT
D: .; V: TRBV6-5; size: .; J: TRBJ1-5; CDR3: CASSYSVNQPQHF; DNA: TGTGCCAGCAGTTACTCGGTAAATCAGCCCCAGCATTTT
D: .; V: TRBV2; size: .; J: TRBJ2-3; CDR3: CASTEGSADTQYF; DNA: TGTGCCAGCACCGAGGGAAGCGCAGATACGCAGTATTTT
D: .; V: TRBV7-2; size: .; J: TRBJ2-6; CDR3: CASTWDGSSGANVLTF; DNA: TGTGCCAGCACATGGGACGGTAGCTCTGGGGCCAACGTCCTGACTTTC
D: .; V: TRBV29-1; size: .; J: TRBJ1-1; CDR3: CSVEVEAEEAFF; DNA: TGCAGCGTTGAGGTGGAAGCTGAAGAAGCTTTCTTT
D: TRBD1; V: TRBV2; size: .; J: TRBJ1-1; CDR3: CASSEGTGWEGTEAFF; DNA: TGTGCCAGCAGTGAAGGGACAGGGTGGGAGGGCACTGAAGCTTTCTTT
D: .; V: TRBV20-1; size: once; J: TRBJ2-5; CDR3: CSAAREETQYF; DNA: TGCAGTGCTGCGCGGGAAGAGACCCAGTACTTC
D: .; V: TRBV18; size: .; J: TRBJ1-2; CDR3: CASSHRVELVGYTF; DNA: TGTGCCAGCTCACACAGGGTGGAGTTGGTAGGCTACACCTTC
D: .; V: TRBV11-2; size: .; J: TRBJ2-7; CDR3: CASSSRSGRSYEQYF; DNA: TGTGCCAGCAGCTCCCGGTCAGGCCGTTCCTACGAGCAGTACTTC
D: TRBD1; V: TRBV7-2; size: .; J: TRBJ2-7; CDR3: CASSPDWDRAYKQYF; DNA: TGTGCCAGCAGCCCCGATTGGGACAGGGCCTATAAGCAGTACTTC
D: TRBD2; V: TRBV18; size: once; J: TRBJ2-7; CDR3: CASSLSGTSYEQYF; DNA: TGTGCCAGCTCACTTTCCGGGACTAGCTACGAGCAGTACTTC